This T cell receptor beta chain comes out of a study of T cells in Graves' hyperthyroidism and ophthalmopathy. Overall study: The blood sample was taken at first diagnosis, before treatment began.

Around 10 ml fresh peripheral blood yielded the PBMCs. Amplification yielded TCR beta CDR3 regions, with RNA transcripts as the source. The HTBI set primed first-round TCR CDR3 RT-PCR. TCRdb used MiXCR to reprocess the multiplex PCR reads, holding one entry per CDR3 protein. The data contain over 500,000 distinct CDR3 sequences, roughly 15% of them seen just once; the ten biggest clones take up 15% to 20%. Only a few counts were recorded for this clonotype. Its target is not known. Study results and limitations: Blood also carried most thyroid clonotypes expanded above 0.001. The model anticipated ophthalmopathy a median about six months pre-onset.

The source is a woman aged 18-29 years with Graves' ophthalmopathy. Sequenced material: blood.

As DNA, the CDR3 is TGCGCCAGCAGCTGGGGACAGGGATCGGCTGGAAACACCATATATTTT. It is translated as CASSWGQGSAGNTIYF. The chain combines TRBV5-1 with TRBJ1-3; TRBD1 matches at 9 bases. Germline CDR1 reads SGHRS; CDR2 reads YFSETQ. The CDR3 totals 16 residues. The ends lost 3 bases at V and 2 bases at J; junction bases unmatched: 6. The complete variable domain, with remaining parts taken from reference TRBV5-1 and TRBJ1-3, reads KAGVTQTPRYLIKTRGQQVTLSCSPISGHRSVSWYQQTPGQGLQFLFEYFSETQRNKGNFPGRFSGRQFSNSRSEMNVSTLELGDSALYLCASSWGQGSAGNTIYFGEGSWLTVV.